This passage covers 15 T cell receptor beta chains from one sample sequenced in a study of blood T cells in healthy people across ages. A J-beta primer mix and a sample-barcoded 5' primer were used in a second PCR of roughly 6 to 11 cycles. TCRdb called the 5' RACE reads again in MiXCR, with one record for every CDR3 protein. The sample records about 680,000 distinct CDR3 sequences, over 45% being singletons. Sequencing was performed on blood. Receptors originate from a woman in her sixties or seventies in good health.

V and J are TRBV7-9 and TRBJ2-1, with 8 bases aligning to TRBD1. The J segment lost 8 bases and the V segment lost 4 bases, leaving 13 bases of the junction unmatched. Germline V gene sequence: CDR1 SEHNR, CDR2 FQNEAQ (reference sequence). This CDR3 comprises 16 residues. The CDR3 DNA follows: TGTGCCAGCAGCTCGTTCAGGGGGCCCTTCGAAGATGAGCAGTTCTTC. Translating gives CASSSFRGPFEDEQFF.

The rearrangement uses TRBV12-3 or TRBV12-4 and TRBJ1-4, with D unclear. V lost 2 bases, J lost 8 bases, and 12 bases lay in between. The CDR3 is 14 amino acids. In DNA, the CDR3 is TGTGCCAGCAGTTTAAGGCTCCCCGGCGAAAAACTGTTTTTT. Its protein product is CASSLRLPGEKLFF.

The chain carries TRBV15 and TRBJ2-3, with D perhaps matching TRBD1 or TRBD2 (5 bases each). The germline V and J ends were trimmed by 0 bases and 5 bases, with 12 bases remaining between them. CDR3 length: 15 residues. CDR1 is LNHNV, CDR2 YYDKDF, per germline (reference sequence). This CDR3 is CATSRDRGVGDTQYF. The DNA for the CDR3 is TGTGCCACCAGCAGAGATCGAGGGGTCGGAGATACGCAGTATTTT.

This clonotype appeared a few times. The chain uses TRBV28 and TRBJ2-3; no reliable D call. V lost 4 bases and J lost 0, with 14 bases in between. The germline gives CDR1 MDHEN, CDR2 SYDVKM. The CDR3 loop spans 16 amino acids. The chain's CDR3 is CASSYRRLSSTDTQYF. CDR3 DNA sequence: TGTGCCAGCAGTTACCGACGGTTATCTAGCACAGATACGCAGTATTTT.

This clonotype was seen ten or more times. CDR3 DNA: TGCAGTGCCCCACCTTGGGACACCTACGAGCAGTACTTC. It codes for CSAPPWDTYEQYF. The V and J genes are TRBV20-1 and TRBJ2-7; possible D gene TRBD1, 6 bases. Trimming pared 6 bases from V and 2 bases from J, leaving 14 bases between. The CDR3 is made up of 13 amino acids. CDR1 and CDR2 (germline): DFQATT, SNEGSKA (reference sequence).

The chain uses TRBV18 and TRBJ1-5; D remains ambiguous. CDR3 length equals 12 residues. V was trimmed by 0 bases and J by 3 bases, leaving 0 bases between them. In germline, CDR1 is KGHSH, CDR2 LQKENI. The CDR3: CASSPPNQPQHF. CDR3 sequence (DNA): TGTGCCAGCTCACCACCCAATCAGCCCCAGCATTTT.

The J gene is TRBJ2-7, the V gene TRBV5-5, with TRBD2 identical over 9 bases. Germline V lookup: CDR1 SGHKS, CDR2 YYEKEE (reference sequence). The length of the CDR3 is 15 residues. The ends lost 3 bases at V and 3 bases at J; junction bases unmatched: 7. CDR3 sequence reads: CASSSRLAEYYEQYF. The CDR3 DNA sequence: TGTGCCAGCAGCTCGAGACTAGCGGAATACTACGAGCAGTACTTC. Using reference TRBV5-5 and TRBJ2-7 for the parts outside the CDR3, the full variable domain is DAGVTQSPTHLIKTRGQQVTLRCSPISGHKSVSWYQQVLGQGPQFIFQYYEKEERGRGNFPDRFSARQFPNYSSELNVNALLLGDSALYLCASSSRLAEYYEQYFGPGTRLTVT.

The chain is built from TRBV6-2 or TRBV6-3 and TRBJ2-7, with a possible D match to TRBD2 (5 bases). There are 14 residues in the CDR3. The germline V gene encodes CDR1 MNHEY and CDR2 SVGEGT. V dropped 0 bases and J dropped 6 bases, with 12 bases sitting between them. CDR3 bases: TGTGCCAGCAGTTACTCGAGGGTAGCAAGCGAGCAGTACTTC. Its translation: CASSYSRVASEQYF.

CDR3 coding DNA: TGCAGCGTTGGGACAGGGGGCTACACTGAAGCTTTCTTT. As protein: CSVGTGGYTEAFF. The chain has TRBV29-1 and TRBJ1-1; 11 positions match TRBD1. The length of the CDR3 is 13 residues. CDR1 is SQVTM, CDR2 ANQGSEA, per germline. After removal of 4 bases from V and 3 bases from J, the junction contained 1 base not matched to a gene.

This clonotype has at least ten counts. The CDR3 DNA follows: TGCGCCAGCAGCCCGGGACTGACGAACACTGAAGCTTTCTTT. Translation: CASSPGLTNTEAFF. The chain joins TRBV4-3 to TRBJ1-1; D possibly corresponds to TRBD1 (5 bases). Trimming removed 4 bases at V and 1 base at J, with 10 bases between. Germline assignment: CDR1 LGHNA and CDR2 YSLEER. This CDR3 comprises 14 residues.

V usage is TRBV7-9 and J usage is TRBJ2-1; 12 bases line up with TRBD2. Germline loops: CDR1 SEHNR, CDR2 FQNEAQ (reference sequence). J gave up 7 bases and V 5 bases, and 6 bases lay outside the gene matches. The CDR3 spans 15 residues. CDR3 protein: CASSVPSGRENEQFF. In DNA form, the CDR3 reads TGTGCCAGCAGCGTACCTAGCGGGAGGGAAAATGAGCAGTTCTTC.

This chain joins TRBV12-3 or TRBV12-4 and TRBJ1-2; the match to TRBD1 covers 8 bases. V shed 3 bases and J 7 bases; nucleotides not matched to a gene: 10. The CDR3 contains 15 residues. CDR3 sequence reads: CASSFSGQGVRGYTF. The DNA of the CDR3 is TGTGCCAGCAGTTTTAGTGGACAGGGTGTCCGTGGCTACACCTTC.

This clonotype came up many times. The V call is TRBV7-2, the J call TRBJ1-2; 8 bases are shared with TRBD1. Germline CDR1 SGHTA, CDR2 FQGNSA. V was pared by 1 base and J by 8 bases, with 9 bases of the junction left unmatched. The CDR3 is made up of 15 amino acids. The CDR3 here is CASSLGSGGARGYTF. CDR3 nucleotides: TGTGCCAGCAGCTTAGGCTCAGGGGGCGCGAGAGGCTACACCTTC. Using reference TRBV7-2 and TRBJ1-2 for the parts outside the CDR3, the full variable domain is GAGVSQSPSNKVTEKGKDVELRCDPISGHTALYWYRQSLGQGLEFLIYFQGNSAPDKSGLPSDRFSAERTGGSVSTLTIQRTQQEDSAVYLCASSLGSGGARGYTFGSGTRLTVV.

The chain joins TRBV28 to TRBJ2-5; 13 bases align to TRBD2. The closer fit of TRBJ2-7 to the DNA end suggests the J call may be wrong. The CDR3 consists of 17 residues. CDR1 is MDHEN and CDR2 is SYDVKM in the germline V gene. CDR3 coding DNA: TGTGCCAGCAGTTTAGAACCAGGACTAGCGGGAGCCTACGAGCAGTACTTC. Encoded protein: CASSLEPGLAGAYEQYF.

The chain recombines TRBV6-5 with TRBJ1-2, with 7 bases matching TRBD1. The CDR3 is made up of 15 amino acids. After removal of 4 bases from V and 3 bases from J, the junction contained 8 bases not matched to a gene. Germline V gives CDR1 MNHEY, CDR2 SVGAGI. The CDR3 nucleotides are TGTGCCAGCAGTTCCCAGGGGGGGGTTTACTATGGCTACACCTTC. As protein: CASSSQGGVYYGYTF.